Presented here are 25 T cell receptor beta chains from one specimen sequenced in a study of T cell responses to AZD1222 COVID-19 vaccine. The assay was immunoSEQ multiplex PCR, and TCRdb's table has in-frame clones only and misses some. The sample consists of fewer than 200,000 clones, 90% of them appearing once. The specimen was peripheral blood, collected on day 0 of AZD1222 vaccination. The receptors come from an adult in good health.

This CDR3 is CASRGRGRGFQETQYF. In nucleotides, the CDR3 is TGTGCCAGCAGGGGTCGGGGTAGGGGGTTCCAAGAGACCCAGTACTTC. The chain recombines TRBV28 with TRBJ2-5; weak D call: TRBD1 (6 bases). This CDR3 is 16 amino acids long. V lost 6 bases, J lost 1 base, and 18 bases lay in between. Germline CDR1 is MDHEN and CDR2 is SYDVKM.

V is TRBV6-5 and J is TRBJ1-2; 10 nucleotides line up with TRBD1. Germline-derived CDR1 and CDR2 are MNHEY and SVGAGI. With 4 bases clipped from V and 8 bases from J, the junction kept 10 bases outside the gene matches. The CDR3 has 15 residues. DNA for the CDR3: TGTGCCAGCAGTTCCCTGACAGGGGGCGGAGGAGGCTACACCTTC. Protein: CASSSLTGGGGGYTF.

This clone showed up just once. This chain joins TRBV7-2 and TRBJ1-5; 9 bases are a match to TRBD1. The germline CDR1 and CDR2 sequences are SGHTA and FQGNSA. The CDR3 sequence is 15 residues long. The trim removed 4 bases at V and 4 bases at J, leaving 5 bases unmatched. The CDR3 nucleotides read TGTGCCAGCAGCTCAGACAGGGGGAGTAATCAGCCCCAGCATTTT. Residues: CASSSDRGSNQPQHF.

J is TRBJ1-2 and V is TRBV2; 7 positions match TRBD1. Germline V gives CDR1 SNHLY, CDR2 FYNNEI. The junction had 9 bases not matched to a gene; V was cut back by 4 bases and J by 4 bases. The CDR3 has 15 amino acids. CDR3 DNA sequence: TGTGCCAGCAGTGCCGGGAGGGGGCGAGGCTATGGCTACACCTTC. Its protein is CASSAGRGRGYGYTF. The full variable domain, in which reference TRBV2 and TRBJ1-2 provide the parts outside the CDR3, is EPEVTQTPSHQVTQMGQEVILRCVPISNHLYFYWYRQILGQKVEFLVSFYNNEISEKSEIFDDQFSVERPDGSNFTLKIRSTKLEDSAMYFCASSAGRGRGYGYTFGSGTRLTVV.

This sequence joins TRBV25-1 and TRBJ1-2; TRBD1 matches 7 bases. Germline V gene lookup returns CDR1 MGHDK and CDR2 SYGVNS. CDR3 size: 13 residues. V dropped 6 bases and J dropped 3; count of bases not matched to a gene: 4. The CDR3 spells CASSLQGYYGYTF. Written as DNA, the CDR3 is TGTGCCAGCAGCCTACAGGGGTACTATGGCTACACCTTC.

This chain uses TRBV9 with TRBJ2-1, with 8 bases fitting TRBD2. V lost 2 bases to trimming and J lost 0 bases; unmatched junction nucleotides: 1. Germline CDR1 is SGDLS and CDR2 is YYNGEE. The CDR3 is 15 residues long. CDR3 sequence reads: CASSVSGSSYNEQFF. The CDR3 bases are TGTGCCAGCAGCGTGAGCGGGAGCTCCTACAATGAGCAGTTCTTC.

The chain uses TRBV6-2 or TRBV6-3 and TRBJ1-2, with a tentative D call TRBD1 (5 bases). The V end was cut by 2 bases, the J end by 4 bases, with 8 bases between. The germline CDR1 and CDR2 sequences are MNHEY and SVGEGT. This CDR3 is built from 13 residues. CDR3 bases: TGTGCCAGCAGTTACGGGGGTACCTATGGCTACACCTTC. This encodes CASSYGGTYGYTF.

This chain links TRBV5-6 with TRBJ1-3; D is unresolved. The CDR3 runs to 15 residues. The germline CDR1 and CDR2 sequences are SGHDT and YYEEEE. Trimming shortened V by 0 bases and J by 6 bases, and 13 bases separated the two germline ends. The CDR3 region is CASSLDNRGVNTIYF. For the CDR3, the DNA is TGTGCCAGCAGCTTGGATAACAGAGGCGTAAACACCATATATTTT.

This clone is a singleton in its sample. The V gene is TRBV7-2, the J gene TRBJ1-2, with D unresolved. Germline CDR1 and CDR2: SGHTA and FQGNSA. Trimming removed 2 bases from V and 5 bases from J, with 15 bases in between. This CDR3 has 15 residues. The CDR3 loop reads CASSLRSDGGYGYTF. The CDR3 region has the DNA TGTGCCAGCAGCTTACGGTCGGACGGAGGATATGGCTACACCTTC.

This clone was seen a few times. The rearrangement joins TRBV5-1 to TRBJ1-2; 11 nucleotides line up with TRBD1. CDR3 length equals 17 residues. Germline V CDR1 and CDR2: SGHRS, YFSETQ. The V and J ends lost 3 bases and 1 base, in that order; junction bases with no gene match: 8. For the CDR3, the DNA is TGCGCCAGCAGCTCCGGGACAGGGGGTTTTATTAACTATGGCTACACCTTC. Protein: CASSSGTGGFINYGYTF.

CDR3 loop: CASSLEVLQGRNNSPLHF. CDR3 coding DNA: TGTGCCAGCAGCTTAGAAGTGTTGCAGGGTCGGAATAATTCACCCCTCCACTTT. The chain employs TRBV7-9 and TRBJ1-6; TRBD1 might be the D (5 bases). V was cut by 1 base and J by 5 bases, with 18 bases left in between. This CDR3 has 18 residues. Looked up from germline, CDR1 is SEHNR and CDR2 is FQNEAQ (reference sequence).

This chain joins TRBV15 and TRBJ1-5; D ambiguous. CDR3 length equals 15 residues. Trimming removed 0 bases at V and 6 bases at J, with 12 bases between. From germline, CDR1 is LNHNV and CDR2 YYDKDF (reference sequence). Here the CDR3 reads CATSRDRARGQPQHF. For the CDR3, the DNA is TGTGCCACCAGCAGAGATCGCGCTCGGGGTCAGCCCCAGCATTTT.

The CDR3 protein is CASSLVAGKEYGYTF. In DNA, the CDR3 is TGTGCCAGCAGCTTAGTAGCGGGGAAGGAGTATGGCTACACCTTC. The chain couples TRBV7-2 to TRBJ1-2; D uncertain. CDR1 SGHTA and CDR2 FQGNSA come from the germline V gene. The CDR3 covers 15 residues. V was pared by 1 base and J by 5 bases, with 14 bases between.

The chain combines TRBV11-2 with TRBJ2-5; 9 nucleotides line up with TRBD1. V lost 6 bases and J lost 5; bases outside the gene matches: 19. Germline CDR1 is SGHAT and CDR2 is FQNNGV. The CDR3 contains 18 residues. The CDR3: CASRSLMKRDRVRETQYF. The CDR3, as DNA: TGTGCCAGCAGGTCACTGATGAAGCGGGACAGGGTTCGGGAGACCCAGTACTTC.

This clone was detected only once. The gene calls are TRBV7-9 and TRBJ2-2; tentatively, D is TRBD2 (6 bases). CDR3 length: 17 residues. V shed 6 bases and J shed 6 bases, with 23 bases lying between them. In germline, CDR1 is SEHNR, CDR2 FQNEAQ (reference sequence). The CDR3 DNA sequence: TGTGCCAGCAGGGGTTCGGGGGTCGGAAGGATCGCCGGGGAGCTGTTTTTT. It encodes CASRGSGVGRIAGELFF.

The genes are TRBV18 and TRBJ2-4; D is tentatively TRBD1 or TRBD2 (5 bases each). V was cut by 0 bases and J by 0 bases, with 15 bases left in between. Germline CDR1 and CDR2: KGHSH and LQKENI. The CDR3 spans 18 residues. CDR3 nucleotides: TGTGCCAGCTCACCACCCCGGGACGGTGGACTAGCCAAAAACATTCAGTACTTC. Residues: CASSPPRDGGLAKNIQYF.

The rearrangement uses TRBV24-1 and TRBJ1-2, with D uncertain. The length of the CDR3 is 13 residues. Germline CDR1 and CDR2: KGHDR and SFDVKD. Deletions cut 0 bases from V and 5 bases from J, with 6 bases between. Here the CDR3 DNA reads TGTGCCACCAGTGATTTGACAAATTATGGCTACACCTTC. This codes for CATSDLTNYGYTF.

The CDR3 coding sequence is TGTGCCAGCAGGTTAGGGACAGGGGAAAGAGGTTCACCCCTCCACTTT. Its protein product is CASRLGTGERGSPLHF. The rearrangement joins TRBV27 to TRBJ1-6; 10 bases match TRBD1. The CDR3 is 16 amino acids. V was clipped by 6 bases and J by 9 bases; unmatched bases: 11. Looked up from germline, CDR1 is MNHEY and CDR2 is SMNVEV (reference sequence).

The chain joins TRBV28 to TRBJ1-1; D is unclear. The CDR3 spans 14 residues. Trimming stripped 4 bases from V and 0 bases from J, with 9 bases between. Germline V gene sequence: CDR1 MDHEN, CDR2 SYDVKM. The CDR3 region has the DNA TGTGCCAGCAGTTCGGCGGGCATGAACACTGAAGCTTTCTTT. This translates into CASSSAGMNTEAFF.

This sequence joins TRBV11-2 and TRBJ2-1; D possibly corresponds to TRBD2 (6 bases). Deletions cut 2 bases from V and 5 bases from J, with 16 bases between. Germline lookup yields CDR1 SGHAT and CDR2 FQNNGV. The CDR3 loop spans 16 amino acids. For the CDR3, the DNA is TGTGCCAGCAGCTTACCTTGGGGGGAGATTCACAATGAGCAGTTCTTC. Encoded protein: CASSLPWGEIHNEQFF.

CDR3 protein: CASRIGQETQYF. DNA of the CDR3: TGCGCCAGCAGGATAGGGCAAGAGACCCAGTACTTC. The genes are TRBV5-1 and TRBJ2-5; no clear D gene. Per the germline V gene, CDR1 is SGHRS and CDR2 is YFSETQ. The CDR3 is 12 amino acids. V shed 5 bases and J shed 2 bases, with 7 bases lying between them.

The chain joins TRBV28 to TRBJ2-4; 10 bases fit TRBD1. V shed 7 bases, J shed 3 bases, and the junction held 9 bases outside the gene matches. Germline CDR1 and CDR2: MDHEN and SYDVKM. CDR3 size: 16 residues. The DNA for the CDR3 is TGTGCCAGCACTTGGGACAGGGGTCTCGGCAAAAACATTCAGTACTTC. It specifies CASTWDRGLGKNIQYF. Full variable domain (rest looked up from reference TRBV28 and TRBJ2-4): DVKVTQSSRYLVKRTGEKVFLECVQDMDHENMFWYRQDPGLGLRLIYFSYDVKMKEKGDIPEGYSVSREKKERFSLILESASTNQTSMYLCASTWDRGLGKNIQYFGAGTRLSVL.

The V call is TRBV3-1 (or the pseudogene TRBV3-2), the J call TRBJ2-1; a weak D match, TRBD2 (7 bases). Germline V CDR1 and CDR2: LGHDT, YNNKEL (reference sequence). The CDR3 length is 16 residues. The V end was cut by 4 bases, the J end by 8 bases, with 21 bases between. The CDR3 nucleotides are TGTGCCAGCAGCCTTGGAACTGGGGGGGGCACTTATGAGCAGTTCTTC. Residues: CASSLGTGGGTYEQFF.

This sequence joins TRBV7-9 and TRBJ2-3; the D gene is possibly TRBD1 (6 bases). Germline CDR1 reads SEHNR; CDR2 reads FQNEAQ (reference sequence). Trimming shortened V by 1 base and J by 2 bases, and 22 bases separated the two germline ends. This CDR3 spans 19 amino acids. CDR3 coding DNA: TGTGCCAGCAGCTTAGTGCCTCTCCAAGTGTGGGGGCACACAGATACGCAGTATTTT. It codes for CASSLVPLQVWGHTDTQYF.

The chain links TRBV5-1 to TRBJ1-6; no definite D call. Germline lookup yields CDR1 SGHRS and CDR2 YFSETQ. This CDR3 region has 13 residues. The V gene lost 0 bases and the J gene lost 7 bases, with 5 bases spanning the gap. The CDR3 nucleotides are TGCGCCAGCAGCTTGGAGCCGAATTCACCCCTCCACTTT. Translation: CASSLEPNSPLHF.